These T cell receptor beta chains were read from a single sample in a study of T-cell reconstitution after alpha-beta-depleted transplantation in children. TCRdb itself ran the PCR reads through MiXCR, one entry per CDR3 protein. The table lists some 29,000 distinct CDR3 sequences, roughly 6% of them singletons. This material consisted of PBMCs, mostly from graft donor cells, taken 180 days after TCRalphabeta/CD19-depleted stem cell transplant. The receptors derive from a male patient between 10 and 17 years old who had a stem cell transplant for acute myeloid leukemia, so the T cells may come from the graft donor. Each CDR3 is given with its conserved first and last residue. The order of the fields is J gene, V gene, clone size, D gene, CDR3 DNA, CDR3 protein. D genes are given only for firm matches. Some rows have no size entry. The others give once, few or many, or a class for an expanded clone.

TRBJ2-3,TRBV29-1,many,NA,TGCAGCGTCGCAGCGAGTGGCGGCCCGCAGTATTTT,CSVAASGGPQYF
TRBJ2-7,TRBV6-2/TRBV6-3,many,TRBD1,TGTGCCAGCAGCCAAGCTGACAGGGGCTCCTACGAGCAGTACTTC,CASSQADRGSYEQYF
TRBJ2-3,TRBV27,many,NA,TGTGCCAGCAGTTTGGGCAACACAGATACGCAGTATTTT,CASSLGNTDTQYF
TRBJ1-6,TRBV7-8,few,NA,TGTGCCAGCAGGGAACAGGGAAGAACGTCACCCCTCCACTTT,CASREQGRTSPLHF
TRBJ2-1,TRBV18,many,TRBD2,TGTGCCAGCTCACCACTCAGCGGACTAGCGGGTGGCGAGCAGTTCTTC,CASSPLSGLAGGEQFF
TRBJ2-5,TRBV5-1,many,NA,TGCGCCAGCCAGGAACAGCAAGAGACCCAGTACTTC,CASQEQQETQYF
TRBJ2-1,TRBV19,few,NA,TGTGCCAGTAGTATTAGGGTTGGCGGGTACAATGAGCAGTTCTTC,CASSIRVGGYNEQFF
TRBJ2-7,TRBV7-9,NA,TRBD2,TGTGCCAGCAGCTACCGGGAGGACCCTTTGGAGCAGTACTTC,CASSYREDPLEQYF
TRBJ2-2,TRBV5-4,many,TRBD2,TGTGCCAGCAAAAGGACTAGTCCGAACACCGGGGAGCTGTTTTTT,CASKRTSPNTGELFF
TRBJ1-2,TRBV24-1,many,NA,TGTGCCACCAGTCGTGGCCAGGGTCGGGGGAACTATGGCTACACCTTC,CATSRGQGRGNYGYTF
TRBJ2-2,TRBV4-3,many,NA,TGCGCCAGCAGCCAACTGGGGGCGACCGGGGAGCTGTTTTTT,CASSQLGATGELFF
TRBJ2-5,TRBV2,NA,TRBD2,TGTGCCAGATCATATAGCGGGAGCCAAGAGACCCGGTACTTC,CARSYSGSQETRYF
TRBJ2-1,TRBV4-1,many,TRBD2,TGCGCCAGCAGCCAAGACCGACTAGCGGGGTACAATGAGCAGTTCTTC,CASSQDRLAGYNEQFF
TRBJ1-1,TRBV12-3/TRBV12-4,many,NA,TGTGCCAGCAGTTTAGTGGTGGGCGCGGGTGAAGCTTTCTTT,CASSLVVGAGEAFF
TRBJ1-3,TRBV2,many,NA,TGTGCCAGCATACTTGCCCTTGGAAACACCATATATTTT,CASILALGNTIYF
TRBJ2-2,TRBV7-2,medium-sized,NA,TGTGCCAGCAGCCGTCGCGGGGGCGCATTGGACACCGGGGAGCTGTTTTTT,CASSRRGGALDTGELFF
TRBJ1-5,TRBV2,many,NA,TGTGCCAGCAGCGGATTTCTGGGTACCAATCAGCCCCAGCATTTT,CASSGFLGTNQPQHF
TRBJ2-1,TRBV5-5,NA,NA,TGTGCCAGCAGCTTGTTTGCACTGCAGAGGAATGAGCAGTTCTTC,CASSLFALQRNEQFF
TRBJ1-1,TRBV29-1,many,NA,TGCAGCGTTGGCACAGGGACCGGGAACACTGAAGCTTTCTTT,CSVGTGTGNTEAFF
TRBJ2-7,TRBV12-3/TRBV12-4,many,NA,TGTGCCAGCTCCAACCCCGGGGCCCTTCGCGACGAGCAGTACTTC,CASSNPGALRDEQYF
TRBJ2-3,TRBV5-1,many,TRBD2,TGCGCCAGCAGCTTGGGAGCGGGAACTGGCACAGATACGCAGTATTTT,CASSLGAGTGTDTQYF
TRBJ2-1,TRBV7-3,many,TRBD2,TGTGCCAGCAGCCACGCCATGGGACTAGCGAACCACAATGAGCAGTTCTTC,CASSHAMGLANHNEQFF
TRBJ2-5,TRBV3-1,many,NA,TGTGCCAGCGGACAAGACCAAGAGACCCAGTACTTC,CASGQDQETQYF
TRBJ1-2,TRBV20-1,many,TRBD1,TGCAGTGCCTCGGGTCCGGGACAGGGTCGGCATGGCTACACCTTC,CSASGPGQGRHGYTF
TRBJ1-1,TRBV7-2,NA,NA,TGTGCCAGCAGCTTAGCGACATCGAACACTGAAGCTTTCTTT,CASSLATSNTEAFF
TRBJ2-5,TRBV9,many,TRBD2,TGTGCCAGCAGCGGCTCTTTTCCGGGACTAGCGGGAGAGCACCAAGAGACCCAGTACTTC,CASSGSFPGLAGEHQETQYF
TRBJ2-3,TRBV20-1,many,TRBD2,TGCAGTGCTAGAGATCGGCCAGCGGGAGGGACAGATACGCAGTATTTT,CSARDRPAGGTDTQYF
TRBJ2-1,TRBV11-3,many,TRBD1,TGTGCCAGCAGCCCTGGACAGGGCTCCTACAATGAGCAGTTCTTC,CASSPGQGSYNEQFF
TRBJ2-7,TRBV7-3,many,NA,TGTGCCAGCAGCTCCGCCGCAGGGTGGGAGCAGTACTTC,CASSSAAGWEQYF
TRBJ2-5,TRBV12-3/TRBV12-4,many,TRBD2,TGTGCCAGCAGGCCCCGACTAGCGGGAGGGGGGGAGACCCAGTACTTC,CASRPRLAGGGETQYF
TRBJ2-2,TRBV7-3,NA,NA,TGTGCCAGCAGCTTAAAGACAGATACCGGGGAGCTGTTTTTT,CASSLKTDTGELFF
TRBJ2-3,TRBV20-1,many,NA,TGCAGTGCTAGAGAGAGGGGGCGGGAGGATACAGATACGCAGTATTTT,CSARERGREDTDTQYF
TRBJ1-4,TRBV20-1,many,TRBD1,TGCAGTGCTAGAGATGGGACAGGGTATGAAAAACTGTTTTTT,CSARDGTGYEKLFF
TRBJ2-3,TRBV9,few,TRBD2,TGTGCCAGCAGCCCTCAGACCGGACTAGCGGGGGTGGATACGCAGTATTTT,CASSPQTGLAGVDTQYF
TRBJ1-2,TRBV20-1,many,NA,TGCAGTGCTAGTTGGGCCGGGGCGAGTGGCTACACCTTC,CSASWAGASGYTF
TRBJ2-1,TRBV7-7,NA,NA,TGTGCTAGCAGCCTAGGGCCCTTCCCATATGAGCAGTTCTTC,CASSLGPFPYEQFF
TRBJ2-7,TRBV25-1,NA,NA,TGTGCCAGCAGCCCCGGGCAGCTGTGCTCCTACGAGCAGTACTTC,CASSPGQLCSYEQYF
TRBJ2-4,TRBV29-1,few,NA,TGCAGCGTTGAAGATTCTCTCCGGGGAAACATTCAGTACTTC,CSVEDSLRGNIQYF
TRBJ2-1,TRBV7-9,many,TRBD2,TGTGCCAGCAGCGCTGGACTAGCGGGCCTAACCCTAAATGAGCAGTTCTTC,CASSAGLAGLTLNEQFF
TRBJ1-1,TRBV30,many,NA,TGTGCCTGGAGTAACAGGATGGGCACTGAAGCTTTCTTT,CAWSNRMGTEAFF
TRBJ1-1,TRBV7-9,many,NA,TGTGCCAGCAGCTACGACAGGCTGAACACTGAAGCTTTCTTT,CASSYDRLNTEAFF
TRBJ2-2,TRBV7-8,many,TRBD2,TGTGCCAGCAGCTTACTTGCGGGAGCATCGGCCGGGGAGCTGTTTTTT,CASSLLAGASAGELFF